The TCR beta chain under discussion was sequenced for a study of blood T cell repertoires in COVID-19. Overall study: The samples span acute and convalescent COVID-19 from the United States, Italy and Spain. From T cells, B-cell-depleted T cells, or PBMCs came the material, which was cDNA or gDNA.

TCRdb keeps only in-frame clones here, not all; method: immunoSEQ multiplex PCR. The table includes some 77,000 clones, roughly 80% detected once. The germline CDR1 and CDR2 sequences are LGHDT and YNNKEL (reference sequence). The germline V and J ends were trimmed by 6 bases and 3 bases, with 11 bases remaining between them. The CDR3 covers 13 residues. Sequenced input: peripheral blood. The origin of this receptor is a man in his 70s with acute or convalescent COVID-19. This chain links TRBV3-1 (or the pseudogene TRBV3-2) with TRBJ1-1; D is undetermined. The CDR3 DNA sequence: TGTGCCAGCAGATCGGCGGGAGACACTGAAGCTTTCTTT. Encoded protein: CASRSAGDTEAFF.